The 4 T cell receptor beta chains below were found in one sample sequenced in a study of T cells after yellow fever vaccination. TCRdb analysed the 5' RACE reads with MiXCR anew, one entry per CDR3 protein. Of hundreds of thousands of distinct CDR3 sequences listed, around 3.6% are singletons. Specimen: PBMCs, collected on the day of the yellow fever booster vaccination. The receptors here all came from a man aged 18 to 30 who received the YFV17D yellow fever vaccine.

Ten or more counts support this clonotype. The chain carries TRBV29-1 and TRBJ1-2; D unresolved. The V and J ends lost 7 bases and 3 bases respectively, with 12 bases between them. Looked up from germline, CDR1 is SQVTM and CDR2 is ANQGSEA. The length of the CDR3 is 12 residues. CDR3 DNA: TGCAGCGCCTTGAAAGACGACTATGGCTACACCTTC. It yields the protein CSALKDDYGYTF.

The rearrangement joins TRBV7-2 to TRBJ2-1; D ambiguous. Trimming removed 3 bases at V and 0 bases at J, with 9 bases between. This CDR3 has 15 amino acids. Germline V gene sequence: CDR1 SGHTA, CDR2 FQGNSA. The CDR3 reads CASSFLPSSYNEQFF. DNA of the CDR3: TGTGCCAGCAGCTTTCTCCCGAGCTCCTACAATGAGCAGTTCTTC.

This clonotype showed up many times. CDR3 coding DNA: TGTGCCAGCAGCCAAGACCGGGACAGCTATGGCTACACCTTC. This gives the protein CASSQDRDSYGYTF. V usage is TRBV4-2 and J usage is TRBJ1-2; 7 bases line up with TRBD1. Trimming cost V 0 bases and J 4 bases; bases outside gene matches: 2. Germline lookup yields CDR1 LGHNA and CDR2 YNFKEQ. The CDR3 sequence is 14 residues long.

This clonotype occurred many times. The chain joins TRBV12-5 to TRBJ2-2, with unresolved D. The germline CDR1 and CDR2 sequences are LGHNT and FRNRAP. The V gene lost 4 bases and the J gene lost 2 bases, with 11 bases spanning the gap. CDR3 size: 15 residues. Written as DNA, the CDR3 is TGTGCTAGTGGTTCCTCGAGGAGAAACACCGGGGAGCTGTTTTTT. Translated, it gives CASGSSRRNTGELFF. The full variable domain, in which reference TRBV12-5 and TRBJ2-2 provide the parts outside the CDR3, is DARVTQTPRHKVTEMGQEVTMRCQPILGHNTVFWYRQTMMQGLELLAYFRNRAPLDDSGMPKDRFSAEMPDATLATLKIQPSEPRDSAVYFCASGSSRRNTGELFFGEGSRLTVL.